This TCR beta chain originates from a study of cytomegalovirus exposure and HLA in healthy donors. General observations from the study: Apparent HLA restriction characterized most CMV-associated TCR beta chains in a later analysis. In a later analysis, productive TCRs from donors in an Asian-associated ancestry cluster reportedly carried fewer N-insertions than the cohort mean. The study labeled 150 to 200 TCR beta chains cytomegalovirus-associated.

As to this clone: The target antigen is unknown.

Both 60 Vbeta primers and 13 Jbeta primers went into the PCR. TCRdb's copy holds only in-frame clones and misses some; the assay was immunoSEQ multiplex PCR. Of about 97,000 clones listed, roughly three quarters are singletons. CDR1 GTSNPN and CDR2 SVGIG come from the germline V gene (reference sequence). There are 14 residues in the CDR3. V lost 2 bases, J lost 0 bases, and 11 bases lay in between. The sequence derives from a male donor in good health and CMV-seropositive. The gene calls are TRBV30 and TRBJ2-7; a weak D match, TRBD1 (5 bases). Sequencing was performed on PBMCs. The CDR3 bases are TGTGCCTGGAGTCGGACAAGGCTCTCCTACGAGCAGTACTTC. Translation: CAWSRTRLSYEQYF.